Following are 30 T cell receptor beta chains from one sample sequenced in a study of beta chain features in type 1 diabetes. Antigens of these TCRs are unknown. Sequencing targeted expressed TCRB transcripts, as all isolated RNA had been reverse transcribed. The assay was immunoSEQ multiplex PCR, and TCRdb's table has in-frame clones only and misses some. In the table there are around 180,000 clones, approximately 8.4% of which are singletons. Study results and limitations: Type 1 diabetes patients showed a moderate but significant shortening of TCRB CDR3s in all four CD4+ subsets.

Sequencing input: central memory CD4+ T cells from blood. The receptors were gathered from a man between 18 and 35 years old with type 1 diabetes.

In its sample, this clone was seen a few times. The J gene is TRBJ2-3, the V gene TRBV5-1; TRBD2 matches 8 bases. Germline V gene sequence: CDR1 SGHRS, CDR2 YFSETQ. V lost 1 base to trimming and J lost 4 bases; unmatched junction nucleotides: 5. The CDR3 is 15 residues long. The CDR3: CASSLMAGGADTQYF. In DNA form, the CDR3 reads TGCGCCAGCAGCTTGATGGCGGGGGGCGCAGATACGCAGTATTTT.

This clone has just a few counts. The chain joins TRBV5-6 to TRBJ2-1, with TRBD2 matching 11 bases. Per the germline V gene, CDR1 is SGHDT and CDR2 is YYEEEE. With 0 bases clipped from V and 10 bases from J, the junction kept 6 bases outside the gene matches. There are 15 residues in the CDR3. For the CDR3, the DNA is TGTGCCAGCAGCTTGGTGGTAGCGGGGGGGGGCGAGCAGTTCTTC. Its translation is CASSLVVAGGGEQFF.

A few counts support this clone. The chain combines TRBV2 with TRBJ1-5; D remains unclear. V lost 5 bases and J 3 bases, leaving 14 bases between the germline ends. Germline V gives CDR1 SNHLY, CDR2 FYNNEI. CDR3 length equals 15 residues. CDR3 sequence reads: CASSLSWGDNQPQHF. In DNA, the CDR3 is TGTGCCAGCAGTCTATCATGGGGAGACAATCAGCCCCAGCATTTT.

The chain is built from TRBV19 and TRBJ2-1; D ambiguous. Between the trimmed V and J ends, which lost 3 bases and 5 bases, there was a span of 11 bases. Germline CDR1 LNHDA, CDR2 SQIVND (reference sequence). This CDR3 comprises 14 residues. The CDR3 DNA follows: TGTGCCAGTAGTATTCAAGGCGGTAACAATGAGCAGTTCTTC. Its protein is CASSIQGGNNEQFF.

The chain has TRBV5-4 and TRBJ2-7; D ambiguous. CDR3 length: 15 residues. The V end lost 1 base, the J end lost 3 bases, and 14 bases lay between the germline ends. Germline V gene data show CDR1 as SGHNT and CDR2 as YYREEE (reference sequence). The CDR3 nucleotides are TGTGCCAGCAGCTTGCCCGGCGGTGCTCACTACGAGCAGTACTTC. This encodes CASSLPGGAHYEQYF.

Concerning this clone itself: Other DNA sequences in the same sample also yield this CDR3. This chain joins TRBV20-1 and TRBJ2-3, with D possibly matching TRBD2 (6 bases). Germline V gene lookup returns CDR1 DFQATT and CDR2 SNEGSKA (reference sequence). V dropped 5 bases and J dropped 6 bases, with 9 bases sitting between them. The CDR3 length is 11 residues. This CDR3 reads CSAGGSDTQYF. Written as DNA, the CDR3 is TGCAGTGCTGGGGGGTCGGATACGCAGTATTTT.

This clone showed up just a few times. V and J are TRBV4-3 and TRBJ2-7; 7 nucleotides align to TRBD1. Germline CDR1 and CDR2: LGHNA and YSLEER. CDR3 length: 16 residues. Losses at the gene ends were 1 base for V and 5 bases for J; bases not matched to a gene: 11. For the CDR3, the DNA is TGCGCCAGCAGCCAAGGATTGTTCAGGGGGTTCCACGAGCAGTACTTC. It specifies CASSQGLFRGFHEQYF.

This clone showed up just a few times. The chain employs TRBV18 and TRBJ2-7, with TRBD1 matching 10 bases. Trimming took 0 bases from V and 2 from J; bases not matched to a gene: 4. Germline V gene lookup returns CDR1 KGHSH and CDR2 LQKENI. This CDR3 region has 16 residues. The CDR3 loop is CASSPPTGQGTYEQYF. The CDR3 DNA follows: TGTGCCAGCTCACCACCGACGGGACAGGGGACCTACGAGCAGTACTTC.

This clone was counted at least ten times. The chain couples TRBV28 to TRBJ2-7; D might be TRBD1 (6 bases). The ends were cut back, 7 bases at V and 6 bases at J, with 16 bases in the middle. From germline, CDR1 is MDHEN and CDR2 SYDVKM. CDR3 length: 13 residues. CDR3 in DNA: TGTGCCAGCATTTCCACGCGCAGGGGCGAGCAGTACTTC. Translation gives CASISTRRGEQYF.

This clone has only a few counts. The chain has TRBV5-1 and TRBJ2-2; 10 positions agree with TRBD1. After removal of 5 bases from V and 5 bases from J, the junction contained 6 bases not matched to a gene. The CDR3 spans 15 residues. Germline CDR1 is SGHRS and CDR2 is YFSETQ. The CDR3 bases are TGCGCCAGCAGGAAAGGGACAGGGGAGACCGGGGAGCTGTTTTTT. Its protein product is CASRKGTGETGELFF.

This clone was seen a few times. The chain has TRBV6-1 and TRBJ2-1; D gene unclear. Germline CDR1 and CDR2: MNHNS and SASEGT. The CDR3 has 16 residues. V shed 4 bases and J shed 1 base, with 14 bases lying between them. The CDR3 loop reads CASSALPPGSYNEQFF. CDR3 nucleotide sequence: TGTGCCAGCAGTGCCCTGCCTCCCGGGTCCTACAATGAGCAGTTCTTC.

This clone was seen a handful of times. The V call is TRBV7-2, the J call TRBJ1-1; 8 bases fit TRBD1. The junction had 13 bases not matched to a gene; V was cut back by 4 bases and J by 0 bases. Germline V lookup: CDR1 SGHTA, CDR2 FQGNSA. This CDR3 has 18 amino acids. CDR3 residues: CASSSPPGTGPMNTEAFF. In DNA form, the CDR3 reads TGTGCCAGCAGCTCCCCCCCCGGGACAGGCCCTATGAACACTGAAGCTTTCTTT. Filled out from reference TRBV7-2 and TRBJ1-1, the complete variable domain reads GAGVSQSPSNKVTEKGKDVELRCDPISGHTALYWYRQSLGQGLEFLIYFQGNSAPDKSGLPSDRFSAERTGGSVSTLTIQRTQQEDSAVYLCASSSPPGTGPMNTEAFFGQGTRLTVV.

The chain recombines TRBV29-1 with TRBJ2-5; the match to TRBD1 covers 8 bases. V was pared by 3 bases and J by 3 bases, with 3 bases of the junction left unmatched. This CDR3 is 13 amino acids long. Germline lookup yields CDR1 SQVTM and CDR2 ANQGSEA. CDR3 coding DNA: TGCAGCGTTGACGGACAGGGTGAAGAGACCCAGTACTTC. Translating it yields CSVDGQGEETQYF. Complete variable domain (other parts from reference TRBV29-1 and TRBJ2-5): SAVISQKPSRDICQRGTSLTIQCQVDSQVTMMFWYRQQPGQSLTLIATANQGSEATYESGFVIDKFPISRPNLTFSTLTVSNMSPEDSSIYLCSVDGQGEETQYFGPGTRLLVL.

This clone was counted a few times. The chain carries TRBV25-1 and TRBJ2-1, with a tentative D call TRBD2 (7 bases). Trimming shortened V by 4 bases and J by 8 bases, and 15 bases separated the two germline ends. The CDR3 sequence is 14 residues long. Germline V lookup: CDR1 MGHDK, CDR2 SYGVNS. CDR3 in DNA: TGTGCCAGCAGTGTAGGTTGGGGGGGCGATGAGCAGTTCTTC. This translates into CASSVGWGGDEQFF.

The gene calls are TRBV7-9 and TRBJ2-5; possibly TRBD1 for D (5 bases). Trimming cost V 5 bases and J 5 bases, with 12 bases left between them. Germline V gives CDR1 SEHNR, CDR2 FQNEAQ (reference sequence). The CDR3 sequence is 13 residues long. The CDR3 here is CASSPKGPETQYF. The CDR3 DNA sequence: TGTGCCAGCAGCCCCAAGGGGCCGGAGACCCAGTACTTC.

The rearrangement joins TRBV4-2 to TRBJ1-1, with 7 bases identical to TRBD1. The CDR3 length is 13 residues. V shed 4 bases and J 6 bases; nucleotides not matched to a gene: 5. Germline V gene data show CDR1 as LGHNA and CDR2 as YNFKEQ. CDR3 residues: CASSPGTEAEAFF. The CDR3 DNA sequence: TGTGCCAGCAGCCCAGGGACAGAGGCTGAAGCTTTCTTT.

The table lists this clone with a few counts. The chain employs TRBV5-1 and TRBJ2-3; the match to TRBD2 covers 10 bases. The junction had 6 bases not matched to a gene; V was cut back by 0 bases and J by 2 bases. The length of the CDR3 is 17 residues. Germline CDR1 is SGHRS and CDR2 is YFSETQ. CDR3 amino acids: CASSLAPSGGYTDTQYF. For the CDR3, the DNA is TGCGCCAGCAGCTTGGCTCCTAGCGGGGGATACACAGATACGCAGTATTTT.

This clone has just a few counts. The chain couples TRBV30 to TRBJ2-5, with 7 bases identical to TRBD1. CDR3 length: 14 amino acids. Losses at the gene ends were 5 bases for V and 1 base for J; bases not matched to a gene: 7. Germline V gives CDR1 GTSNPN, CDR2 SVGIG (reference sequence). The CDR3 coding sequence is TGTGCCTGGGAACGACAGGGAATCCAAGAGACCCAGTACTTC. Translated: CAWERQGIQETQYF.

Ten or more counts support this clone. V usage is TRBV19 and J usage is TRBJ2-1; TRBD2 matches 10 bases. The germline CDR1 and CDR2 sequences are LNHDA and SQIVND (reference sequence). The V gene end was trimmed by 10 bases and the J gene end by 5 bases; junction bases not matched to a gene: 8. The CDR3 extends over 14 amino acids. This CDR3 is CATRLAGAHNEQFF. The DNA of the CDR3 is TGTGCCACCAGGCTAGCGGGAGCGCACAATGAGCAGTTCTTC.

This clone appeared a few times. The chain is built from TRBV5-1 and TRBJ2-3; 10 nucleotides align to TRBD1. Germline CDR1 is SGHRS and CDR2 is YFSETQ. J was trimmed by 5 bases and V by 0 bases; bases with no gene match: 9. The CDR3 spans 17 residues. In DNA form, the CDR3 reads TGCGCCAGCAGCTTGGAAGGGACAGGGGATCTTGGAGATACGCAGTATTTT. Protein: CASSLEGTGDLGDTQYF.

The chain combines TRBV6-5 with TRBJ2-7; D perhaps matches TRBD2 (5 bases). This CDR3 comprises 15 residues. CDR1 and CDR2 (germline): MNHEY, SVGAGI. V lost 0 bases and J 2 bases, leaving 11 bases between the germline ends. The CDR3 reads CASSYSMGDTYEQYF. Here the CDR3 DNA reads TGTGCCAGCAGTTACTCGATGGGAGACACCTACGAGCAGTACTTC.

This clone was detected a few times. The rearrangement links TRBV19 to TRBJ2-1, with TRBD1 matching 8 bases. The CDR3 has 15 residues. The V gene end was trimmed by 6 bases and the J gene end by 7 bases; junction bases not matched to a gene: 11. Germline V gives CDR1 LNHDA, CDR2 SQIVND (reference sequence). In nucleotides, the CDR3 is TGTGCCAGTAGGAAACCGGACAGGGCCGGGAATGAGCAGTTCTTC. This gives the protein CASRKPDRAGNEQFF.

This clone was counted only a few times. V gene TRBV11-2 combines with J gene TRBJ1-5; 7 nucleotides align to TRBD1. Trimming at V came to 5 bases and at J to 2 bases, leaving 9 bases not matched to a gene. Germline V gene data show CDR1 as SGHAT and CDR2 as FQNNGV. The CDR3 has 16 amino acids. The CDR3 DNA sequence: TGTGCCAGCAGCCTGGGACAGAATACGCGCAATCAGCCCCAGCATTTT. It specifies CASSLGQNTRNQPQHF. The whole variable domain, filled in from reference TRBV11-2 and TRBJ1-5, reads EAGVAQSPRYKIIEKRQSVAFWCNPISGHATLYWYQQILGQGPKLLIQFQNNGVVDDSQLPKDRFSAERLKGVDSTLKIQPAKLEDSAVYLCASSLGQNTRNQPQHFGDGTRLSIL.

This clone came up a few times. This chain links TRBV7-2 with TRBJ1-2; 7 nucleotides match TRBD1. V was pared by 2 bases and J by 6 bases, with 6 bases of the junction left unmatched. Germline V lookup: CDR1 SGHTA, CDR2 FQGNSA. This CDR3 has 14 residues. As DNA, the CDR3 is TGTGCCAGCAGCTTAACCGGGACAGTGCATGGCTACACCTTC. Amino acids: CASSLTGTVHGYTF.

The chain combines TRBV5-1 with TRBJ2-3; weak D call: TRBD2 (5 bases). The CDR3 sequence is 16 residues long. V lost 0 bases and J lost 2, with 13 bases in between. Germline CDR1 and CDR2: SGHRS and YFSETQ. As DNA, the CDR3 is TGCGCCAGCAGCTTGGGGAGCGGTAGTACCACAGATACGCAGTATTTT. Translated, it gives CASSLGSGSTTDTQYF. Looking up the rest from reference TRBV5-1 and TRBJ2-3 gives the full variable domain: KAGVTQTPRYLIKTRGQQVTLSCSPISGHRSVSWYQQTPGQGLQFLFEYFSETQRNKGNFPGRFSGRQFSNSRSEMNVSTLELGDSALYLCASSLGSGSTTDTQYFGPGTRLTVL.

This clone occurred a few times. The V and J genes are TRBV30 and TRBJ2-3; possibly TRBD1 for D (6 bases). The CDR3 is made up of 13 amino acids. Germline V gives CDR1 GTSNPN, CDR2 SVGIG (reference sequence). The V and J ends lost 6 bases and 0 bases respectively, with 10 bases between them. For the CDR3, the DNA is TGTGCCTGTCGACAGGTTAGCACAGATACGCAGTATTTT. The encoded protein is CACRQVSTDTQYF.

The genes are TRBV6-1 and TRBJ2-7; D might be TRBD1 (5 bases). The CDR3 contains 13 residues. V was trimmed by 0 bases and J by 9 bases, leaving 12 bases between them. Germline lookup yields CDR1 MNHNS and CDR2 SASEGT. CDR3 DNA: TGTGCCAGCAGTGAAGCGGGAAGGGGTGGGCAGTACTTC. Protein sequence: CASSEAGRGGQYF.

This clone was counted only a few times. This chain links TRBV23-1 with TRBJ1-2, with a possible D match to TRBD1 (5 bases). Being an ORF, TRBV23-1 has a function that is uncertain. The ends were cut back, 0 bases at V and 4 bases at J, with 12 bases in the middle. The CDR3 is 15 amino acids. The CDR3 nucleotides read TGCGCCAGCAGTCAATCTAAAGGGGTTGGCTATGGCTACACCTTC. Translating it yields CASSQSKGVGYGYTF.

This clone was counted between two and nine times. The gene calls are TRBV4-2 and TRBJ2-3; TRBD2 agrees at 9 bases. CDR1 and CDR2 from the germline V gene are LGHNA and YNFKEQ. CDR3 size: 17 residues. V lost 1 base and J lost 6; bases outside the gene matches: 11. CDR3 DNA: TGTGCCAGCAGCCAAGGATCGGCTAGCGGGACCACGGATACGCAGTATTTT. Protein product: CASSQGSASGTTDTQYF.

This clone appeared a few times. This sequence joins TRBV7-9 and TRBJ2-5, with TRBD1 as a possible D gene (6 bases). V lost 5 bases to trimming and J lost 3 bases, with 13 bases between them. This CDR3 is built from 14 residues. Germline V gene lookup returns CDR1 SEHNR and CDR2 FQNEAQ (reference sequence). The CDR3 DNA reads as TGTGCCAGCAGCCCCAGGACAGCTGAAGAGACCCAGTACTTC. Protein: CASSPRTAEETQYF.